Following are 17 T cell receptor beta chains from one sample sequenced in a study of T cell changes during pregnancy in multiple sclerosis. Clones were read by immunoSEQ multiplex PCR, and TCRdb kept only the in-frame ones, dropping some. The sample consists of 85,000 to 100,000 clones, 80% to 95% of them appearing once. Here the sequenced sample was peripheral blood, taken in the first trimester of pregnancy. The origin of the receptors is a female donor with multiple sclerosis, enrolled in a pregnancy study.

This clone was picked up one time. The V gene is TRBV7-2, the J gene TRBJ1-1; D gene ambiguous. Trimming took off 0 bases at V and 4 bases at J, with 9 bases between the two ends. The germline gives CDR1 SGHTA, CDR2 FQGNSA. This CDR3 region has 14 residues. The CDR3 region has the DNA TGTGCCAGCAGCTTAGCCAGGTTGGGCACTGAAGCTTTCTTT. Translating gives CASSLARLGTEAFF.

V usage is TRBV28 and J usage is TRBJ2-7, with D possibly being TRBD1 (8 bases). Germline CDR1 is MDHEN and CDR2 is SYDVKM. This CDR3 is 16 amino acids long. Trimming removed 5 bases from V and 1 base from J, with 18 bases in between. The CDR3 DNA reads TGTGCCAGCAGTCAACAGGGGGGGCTAGGATCCTACGAGCAGTACTTC. Residues: CASSQQGGLGSYEQYF.

This clone was found once. The chain carries TRBV2 and TRBJ1-4, with D possibly matching TRBD1 (6 bases). This CDR3 is built from 14 residues. Trimming pared 5 bases from V and 2 bases from J, leaving 9 bases between. CDR1 is SNHLY, CDR2 FYNNEI, per germline. The CDR3 bases are TGTGCCAGCAGTTACAGGGTTACTAATGAAAAACTGTTTTTT. This gives the protein CASSYRVTNEKLFF.

The rearrangement joins TRBV5-1 to TRBJ2-2; D unclear. The germline CDR1 and CDR2 sequences are SGHRS and YFSETQ. The CDR3 loop spans 15 amino acids. Trimming cost V 4 bases and J 1 base, with 11 bases left between them. CDR3 sequence (DNA): TGCGCCAGCAGCCCAGGTGAACGGAACACCGGGGAGCTGTTTTTT. Amino acid sequence: CASSPGERNTGELFF.

V usage is TRBV6-5 and J usage is TRBJ2-1; TRBD2 agrees at 7 bases. V dropped 2 bases and J dropped 4; count of bases not matched to a gene: 5. Per germline, CDR1 MNHEY and CDR2 SVGAGI. The CDR3 is 15 residues long. CDR3 loop: CASSYASGVYNEQFF. The CDR3 DNA is TGTGCCAGCAGTTACGCTAGCGGCGTATACAATGAGCAGTTCTTC.

The chain uses TRBV27 and TRBJ2-7; 10 bases map to TRBD2. J lost 4 bases, V lost 8 bases, and 11 bases had no gene match. The germline gives CDR1 MNHEY, CDR2 SMNVEV (reference sequence). The CDR3 length is 15 residues. CDR3 amino acids: CASSVAGGPKYEQYF. The DNA of the CDR3 is TGTGCCAGCTCCGTAGCGGGAGGCCCGAAATACGAGCAGTACTTC.

This rearrangement joins TRBV4-3 to TRBJ2-1; 16 nucleotides line up with TRBD2. The trim removed 6 bases at V and 7 bases at J, leaving 9 bases unmatched. The CDR3 is made up of 17 amino acids. Per germline, CDR1 LGHNA and CDR2 YSLEER. The CDR3 coding sequence is TGCGCCAGCAGGGGGACGGGGACTAGCGGGAGGGTGAATGAGCAGTTCTTC. Amino acids: CASRGTGTSGRVNEQFF.

This clone was picked up a small number of times. The chain joins TRBV9 to TRBJ1-2; TRBD1 is a possible D gene (5 bases). The V end lost 6 bases, the J end lost 4 bases, and 10 bases lay between the germline ends. The CDR3 has 12 amino acids. CDR1 and CDR2 (germline): SGDLS, YYNGEE. The CDR3 spells CASTRTPYGYTF. The CDR3, as DNA: TGTGCCAGCACCCGGACACCCTATGGCTACACCTTC.

The chain links TRBV5-1 to TRBJ2-1; 7 bases match TRBD2. With 3 bases clipped from V and 4 bases from J, the junction kept 7 bases outside the gene matches. CDR1 and CDR2 (germline): SGHRS, YFSETQ. The CDR3 has 15 residues. The CDR3 DNA reads as TGCGCCAGCAGCTCCAGCGGGAACCCTTACAATGAGCAGTTCTTC. Translation gives CASSSSGNPYNEQFF.

The gene calls are TRBV28 and TRBJ1-1; D is perhaps TRBD1 (6 bases). CDR1 and CDR2 from the germline V gene are MDHEN and SYDVKM. This CDR3 has 11 residues. V shed 8 bases and J shed 5 bases, with 9 bases lying between them. CDR3 amino acids: CASGDRTEAFF. In DNA form, the CDR3 reads TGTGCCAGCGGCGACAGGACTGAAGCTTTCTTT.

J is TRBJ2-1 and V is TRBV5-1, with no clear D. Trimming stripped 5 bases from V and 4 bases from J, with 7 bases between. The CDR3 runs 12 residues. The germline CDR1 and CDR2 sequences are SGHRS and YFSETQ. The CDR3 DNA is TGCGCCAGCAGTCTAGAGTACAATGAGCAGTTCTTC. Translating it yields CASSLEYNEQFF.

This clone was seen once. The gene calls are TRBV5-1 and TRBJ2-1, with a possible D match to TRBD2 (5 bases). Germline assignment: CDR1 SGHRS and CDR2 YFSETQ. The CDR3 is 17 amino acids. Trimming removed 4 bases from V and 0 bases from J, with 17 bases in between. The CDR3 protein is CASSLRPVAISYNEQFF. As DNA, the CDR3 is TGCGCCAGCAGCCTTCGCCCCGTAGCGATCTCCTACAATGAGCAGTTCTTC.

The V call is TRBV4-1, the J call TRBJ2-1; TRBD2 agrees at 7 bases. There are 16 residues in the CDR3. Germline V gives CDR1 MGHRA, CDR2 YSYEKL. Unmatched junction bases numbered 2, after V lost 0 bases and J lost 0 bases. CDR3 nucleotide sequence: TGCGCCAGCAGCCAAGAACTAGCGAGCTCCTACAATGAGCAGTTCTTC. It encodes CASSQELASSYNEQFF.

The rearrangement links TRBV10-3 to TRBJ1-5; possible D gene TRBD1, 6 bases. V shed 4 bases and J shed 2 bases, with 12 bases lying between them. Germline V gives CDR1 ENHRY, CDR2 SYGVKD. This CDR3 has 15 amino acids. The CDR3 sequence: CAISVGHGGNQPQHF. CDR3 bases: TGTGCCATCAGTGTGGGACACGGAGGCAATCAGCCCCAGCATTTT.

This chain's CDR3 is CASSHQGREQYF. CDR3 bases: TGTGCCAGCAGCCACCAGGGCCGCGAGCAGTACTTC. The chain carries TRBV5-4 and TRBJ2-7, with D perhaps TRBD1 (5 bases). V dropped 4 bases and J dropped 6 bases, with 11 bases sitting between them. The CDR3 length is 12 residues. From germline, CDR1 is SGHNT and CDR2 YYREEE (reference sequence).

This chain links TRBV6-4 with TRBJ2-7; 13 bases match TRBD2. The germline V gene has CDR1 MRHNA and CDR2 SNTAGT. The V gene end was trimmed by 4 bases and the J gene end by 7 bases; junction bases not matched to a gene: 7. The CDR3 spans 15 residues. The CDR3 here is CASSALAGGPGEQYF. CDR3 in DNA: TGTGCCAGCAGTGCACTAGCGGGAGGGCCGGGGGAGCAGTACTTC.

This rearrangement joins TRBV28 to TRBJ1-5; D is unresolved. The CDR3 covers 15 residues. The V and J ends lost 5 bases and 2 bases respectively, with 13 bases between them. Germline-derived CDR1 and CDR2 are MDHEN and SYDVKM. The CDR3 region is CASSPQRGGNQPQHF. In DNA form, the CDR3 reads TGTGCCAGCAGTCCCCAGAGAGGAGGCAATCAGCCCCAGCATTTT.